This TCR beta chain was sequenced during a study of blood T cell repertoires in COVID-19. About the research overall: There were acute and convalescent COVID-19 samples, and they came from the United States, Italy and Spain. Sources were T cells, B-cell-depleted T cells, or PBMCs; the material itself was cDNA or gDNA.

The germline gives CDR1 LNHDA, CDR2 SQIVND (reference sequence). This CDR3 region has 14 residues. With 4 bases clipped from V and 4 bases from J, the junction kept 5 bases outside the gene matches. Study processing details: Amplification of reference gene primers was used by the study to estimate nucleated cell counts. Profiled with immunoSEQ multiplex PCR; TCRdb holds only in-frame clones, not every one. From that table come the V and J calls and clone size; the DNA was used to work out D and trimming. The table has 150,000 to 200,000 clones, just over 85% seen once. This TCR was sampled from a man aged 55-75 years with acute or convalescent COVID-19. Sequencing was performed on peripheral blood. The J gene is TRBJ2-7, the V gene TRBV19; 9 positions agree with TRBD2. The chain's CDR3 is CASSTRLADYEQYF. For the CDR3, the DNA is TGTGCCAGTAGTACCCGACTAGCGGATTACGAGCAGTACTTC.